A selection of T cell receptor beta chains follows, all from one sample in a study of blood T cell repertoires in COVID-19. Repertoires were generated with immunoSEQ multiplex PCR, while TCRdb's copy carries only in-frame clones and drops some. The sample consists of hundreds of thousands of clones, 80% to 90% of them appearing once. Sequenced material: PBMCs or T cells enriched from blood (not recorded which). The receptor set was obtained from a man between 25 and 39 years old who had recovered from COVID-19. The conserved cysteine and the conserved F or W are not part of the CDR3 here.

j_call v_call cdr3_aa
TRBJ1-1 TRBV7-8 ASSLKSGAVVMRTEAF
TRBJ2-1 TRBV7-9 ASGGADSYNEQF
TRBJ2-2 TRBV5-8 ASSLAPSPGELF
TRBJ2-2 TRBV30 AWSPGGLEAGELF
TRBJ2-1 TRBV18 ASSPESYSYNEQF
TRBJ1-6 TRBV19 ASSTLAGGFSPLH
TRBJ1-6 TRBV5-1 ASSLAKGTGNSPLH
TRBJ1-2 TRBV27 ASSYPGQNGYT
TRBJ1-5 TRBV6-1 ASCAGQVEYSNQPQH
TRBJ2-2 TRBV20-1 SASDPSGAGELF
TRBJ1-4 TRBV27 ASRPGQGGYEKLF
TRBJ2-6 TRBV9 ASSLSGFTGANVLT
TRBJ2-2 TRBV6-5 ASSGESTGELF
TRBJ2-3 TRBV19 ASSPSGGITDTQY
TRBJ2-7 TRBV5-4 ASSLDRSSYEQY
TRBJ1-2 TRBV19 ASSSPRGGIGYGYT
TRBJ2-7 TRBV6-5 ASSYSPQVSYEQY
TRBJ1-3 TRBV9 ASSTHPRQGHTIY
TRBJ2-7 TRBV4-2 ASSQDRIGGAYEQY
TRBJ1-2 TRBV7-8 ASSLDAAVPYGYT
TRBJ1-6 TRBV18 ASSPGQGKNSPLH
TRBJ2-7 TRBV10-3 AIGRDRGYEQY
TRBJ1-2 TRBV14 ASSPSHSADYGYT
TRBJ2-7 TRBV27 ASSLDGQSSYEQY
TRBJ1-1 TRBV20-1 SASKTGRPNTEAF
TRBJ2-1 TRBV28 ASSLGGGAYEQF
TRBJ2-3 TRBV11-2 ASSQTGGSTDTQY
TRBJ2-6 TRBV2 ASNRDRLPSGANVLT
TRBJ1-2 TRBV27 ASSSPGEGYT
TRBJ2-5 TRBV7-2 ASTLTYQETQY
TRBJ2-3 TRBV3-1/TRBV3-2 ASSQGTTTDTQY
TRBJ2-7 TRBV9 ASSGGLAASYEQY
TRBJ2-2 TRBV6-5 ASSYDYTGELF
TRBJ1-2 TRBV7-2 ASSLQGIGGYT
TRBJ1-6 TRBV7-2 ASSSGTGGGSPLH
TRBJ2-1 TRBV3-1/TRBV3-2 ASSQVLAGGSSYNEQF
TRBJ1-1 TRBV7-9 ASSVKGARIKNTEAF
TRBJ1-3 TRBV4-1 ASSHPTGAQPSGNTIY
TRBJ1-1 TRBV7-9 ASSFSGVETEAF
TRBJ1-2 TRBV2 ASSPRDSLNSNYGYT
TRBJ1-2 TRBV19 ASHPAGGYGYT